The 31 T cell receptor beta chains reported below all come from one sample, sequenced in a study of cytomegalovirus exposure and HLA in healthy donors. The PCR employed 60 Vbeta primers together with 13 Jbeta primers. The protocol was immunoSEQ multiplex PCR, while the TCRdb copy is restricted to in-frame clones and leaves out a portion. The data show about 180,000 clones, with approximately 80% seen just once and 1% to 1.5% held by the top ten. Sample: PBMCs. All receptors come from a girl aged 2 to 10 in good health and CMV-seropositive.

The V gene is TRBV6-5, the J gene TRBJ1-6; maybe TRBD1 (5 bases). The CDR3 is made up of 13 amino acids. V shed 6 bases and J shed 9 bases, with 12 bases lying between them. Germline CDR1 is MNHEY and CDR2 is SVGAGI. CDR3 in amino acids: CASRRERGSPLHF. The CDR3 DNA reads as TGTGCCAGCAGACGTGAAAGGGGTTCACCCCTCCACTTT.

This chain uses TRBV6-6 with TRBJ2-3; possibly TRBD1 for D (6 bases). Trimming stripped 5 bases from V and 0 bases from J, with 12 bases between. Per the germline V gene, CDR1 is MNHNY and CDR2 is SVGAGI (reference sequence). The CDR3 loop spans 15 amino acids. The CDR3 region has the DNA TGTGCCAGCAGTCCCCCGAGGGGGAGCACAGATACGCAGTATTTT. Protein sequence: CASSPPRGSTDTQYF.

This chain links TRBV5-1 with TRBJ2-7; the match to TRBD2 covers 13 bases. Unmatched junction bases numbered 6, after V lost 3 bases and J lost 3 bases. CDR1 and CDR2 (germline): SGHRS, YFSETQ. CDR3 length equals 16 residues. This CDR3 is CASSSGLAGALYEQYF. The CDR3 DNA reads TGCGCCAGCAGCTCTGGACTAGCGGGGGCCCTCTACGAGCAGTACTTC. The full variable domain, its missing parts supplied by reference TRBV5-1 and TRBJ2-7, is KAGVTQTPRYLIKTRGQQVTLSCSPISGHRSVSWYQQTPGQGLQFLFEYFSETQRNKGNFPGRFSGRQFSNSRSEMNVSTLELGDSALYLCASSSGLAGALYEQYFGPGTRLTVT.

The table lists this clone with a few counts. The gene calls are TRBV28 and TRBJ2-7, with D possibly matching TRBD2 (6 bases). Germline-derived CDR1 and CDR2 are MDHEN and SYDVKM. The CDR3 totals 14 residues. Trimming removed 6 bases from V and 3 bases from J, with 15 bases in between. Written as DNA, the CDR3 is TGTGCCAGCAGACGAACGGGACTCAGCTACGAGCAGTACTTC. Encoded protein: CASRRTGLSYEQYF.

V is TRBV25-1 and J is TRBJ1-1; D is possibly TRBD1 (6 bases). The ends were cut back, 8 bases at V and 5 bases at J, with 15 bases in the middle. This CDR3 has 13 amino acids. Looked up from germline, CDR1 is MGHDK and CDR2 is SYGVNS. DNA of the CDR3: TGTGCCAGCCTCAACAGGGTCGGAACTGAAGCTTTCTTT. Protein product: CASLNRVGTEAFF.

The genes are TRBV5-1 and TRBJ2-7, with TRBD1 identical over 9 bases. Per the germline V gene, CDR1 is SGHRS and CDR2 is YFSETQ. With V trimmed by 4 bases and J by 6 bases, 8 bases remained unmatched. The CDR3 is 14 amino acids. In DNA form, the CDR3 reads TGCGCCAGCAGCCCCGGGACAGGGATTACCGAGCAGTACTTC. Encoded protein: CASSPGTGITEQYF.

The chain uses TRBV11-3 and TRBJ2-5; D is possibly TRBD1 (6 bases). The DNA end is more similar to TRBJ2-7, so the J call may be wrong. In germline, CDR1 is SGHNT, CDR2 YENEEA. The CDR3 has 14 amino acids. The CDR3 bases are TGTGCCAGCAGCCCAGAAAGGGACAACTACGAGCAGTACTTC. Amino acids: CASSPERDNYEQYF.

The chain has TRBV11-2 and TRBJ1-4; no clear D gene. Germline lookup yields CDR1 SGHAT and CDR2 FQNNGV. This CDR3 is built from 14 residues. Trimming removed 6 bases at V and 5 bases at J, with 13 bases between. CDR3 in amino acids: CASSPPGRNEKLFF. Here the CDR3 DNA reads TGTGCCAGCAGTCCCCCCGGCAGGAATGAAAAACTGTTTTTT.

As DNA, the CDR3 is TGTGCCAGTAGTATAGCCACTAGTAGGTCCACAGATACGCAGTATTTT. Residues: CASSIATSRSTDTQYF. The V and J genes are TRBV19 and TRBJ2-3, with D tentatively TRBD2 (5 bases). The CDR3 runs 16 residues. Trimming took off 1 base at V and 2 bases at J, with 13 bases between the two ends. Looked up from germline, CDR1 is LNHDA and CDR2 is SQIVND (reference sequence).

The V gene is TRBV27, the J gene TRBJ2-7, with a tentative D call TRBD1 (5 bases). The CDR3 totals 14 residues. Per germline, CDR1 MNHEY and CDR2 SMNVEV (reference sequence). Trimming took off 0 bases at V and 1 base at J, with 7 bases between the two ends. CDR3 amino acids: CASSLSQGSYEQYF. The CDR3 DNA is TGTGCCAGCAGTTTATCGCAGGGATCCTACGAGCAGTACTTC.

In DNA form, the CDR3 reads TGTGCCAGCAGCTCGGGACTGCGGAGAGATACGCAGTATTTT. Its protein is CASSSGLRRDTQYF. The chain combines TRBV11-2 with TRBJ2-3; weak D call: TRBD2 (6 bases). Trimming cost V 4 bases and J 5 bases, with 13 bases left between them. The CDR3 spans 14 residues. Germline V gene lookup returns CDR1 SGHAT and CDR2 FQNNGV.

The chain links TRBV12-5 to TRBJ1-6; 10 positions agree with TRBD1. Germline trimming cut 4 bases from V and 7 bases from J; bases unmatched to any gene: 19. CDR3 size: 20 residues. Germline V gene lookup returns CDR1 LGHNT and CDR2 FRNRAP. Written as DNA, the CDR3 is TGTGCTAGTGGTTCCCCTCCGACAGGGGGCTCGGTTGCGAGGAATTCACCCCTCCACTTT. Its protein product is CASGSPPTGGSVARNSPLHF.

This clone came up once. The chain links TRBV7-8 to TRBJ2-7, with 7 positions matching TRBD2. This CDR3 has 16 amino acids. Germline CDR1 and CDR2: SGHVS and FQNEAQ. The V and J ends lost 5 bases and 6 bases, in that order; junction bases with no gene match: 16. This CDR3 reads CASSPNYGGEDREQYF. The CDR3 bases are TGTGCCAGCAGCCCAAACTATGGGGGGGAGGATCGCGAGCAGTACTTC.

The chain combines TRBV11-1 with TRBJ1-1; no reliable D call. The V and J ends lost 1 base and 0 bases respectively, with 15 bases between them. The CDR3 is made up of 17 amino acids. Germline V lookup: CDR1 SGHAT, CDR2 FQDESV (reference sequence). The CDR3 bases are TGTGCCAGCAGCTTAGAGGTAACGGGGTTGATGAACACTGAAGCTTTCTTT. Translated, it gives CASSLEVTGLMNTEAFF. Using reference TRBV11-1 and TRBJ1-1 for the parts outside the CDR3, the full variable domain is EAEVAQSPRYKITEKSQAVAFWCDPISGHATLYWYRQILGQGPELLVQFQDESVVDDSQLPKDRFSAERLKGVDSTLKIQPAELGDSAMYLCASSLEVTGLMNTEAFFGQGTRLTVV.

This rearrangement joins TRBV9 to TRBJ1-2; D perhaps matches TRBD1 (6 bases). The CDR3 contains 13 residues. CDR1 is SGDLS and CDR2 is YYNGEE in the germline V gene. V was cut by 4 bases and J by 4 bases, with 11 bases left in between. CDR3 bases: TGTGCCAGCAGCACACGGACAGCCTATGGCTACACCTTC. Translated: CASSTRTAYGYTF.

V gene TRBV4-2 combines with J gene TRBJ2-1, with 8 bases aligning to TRBD2. J lost 7 bases, V lost 2 bases, and 7 bases had no gene match. The germline CDR1 and CDR2 sequences are LGHNA and YNFKEQ. CDR3 length: 15 amino acids. The CDR3 DNA reads as TGTGCCAGCAGCCAAAACCTAGCGGGCCAAAATGAGCAGTTCTTC. Translation: CASSQNLAGQNEQFF.

The rearrangement joins TRBV28 to TRBJ2-1, with D possibly being TRBD2 (5 bases). CDR1 is MDHEN, CDR2 SYDVKM, per germline. V was shortened by 2 bases and J by 8 bases, with 13 bases between the two germline ends. This CDR3 comprises 14 residues. DNA for the CDR3: TGTGCCAGCAGTTTAAGTACTAGTTGGGATGAGCAGTTCTTC. It encodes CASSLSTSWDEQFF. Drawing the rest from reference TRBV28 and TRBJ2-1, the complete variable domain is DVKVTQSSRYLVKRTGEKVFLECVQDMDHENMFWYRQDPGLGLRLIYFSYDVKMKEKGDIPEGYSVSREKKERFSLILESASTNQTSMYLCASSLSTSWDEQFFGPGTRLTVL.

The rearrangement uses TRBV7-3 and TRBJ1-2; D perhaps matches TRBD1 (6 bases). Trimming left V 0 bases short and J 3 bases short, with 20 bases between. CDR1 and CDR2 from the germline V gene are SGHTA and FQGTGA. The CDR3 is made up of 18 amino acids. The CDR3 loop is CASSLTGAVDSKDYGYTF. CDR3 bases: TGTGCCAGCAGCTTAACGGGGGCGGTAGACAGTAAAGACTATGGCTACACCTTC.

The chain couples TRBV10-3 to TRBJ2-3; maybe TRBD1 (5 bases). The CDR3 runs to 16 residues. V gave up 4 bases and J gave up 1 base, with 15 bases separating them. CDR1 and CDR2 from the germline V gene are ENHRY and SYGVKD. The CDR3 nucleotides are TGTGCCATCAGTGCGACAGCCTCCCCTGGCACAGATACGCAGTATTTT. Amino acid sequence: CAISATASPGTDTQYF.

The gene calls are TRBV30 and TRBJ1-2, with D hard to call. Trimming took 3 bases from V and 0 from J, leaving 5 bases between them. Germline assignment: CDR1 GTSNPN and CDR2 SVGIG (reference sequence). CDR3 length equals 12 residues. The CDR3 coding sequence is TGTGCCTGGAGCGGGACTAACTATGGCTACACCTTC. This sequence encodes CAWSGTNYGYTF.

The J gene is TRBJ2-3, the V gene TRBV19, with 12 positions matching TRBD1. J gave up 5 bases and V 5 bases, and 11 bases lay outside the gene matches. Germline V gene sequence: CDR1 LNHDA, CDR2 SQIVND (reference sequence). The CDR3 contains 17 residues. The CDR3, as DNA: TGTGCCAGTAGTCCCCGTGGGGGGACAGGGGGCGTAGATACGCAGTATTTT. It is translated as CASSPRGGTGGVDTQYF.

This chain joins TRBV6-1 and TRBJ1-6; perhaps TRBD1 as D (5 bases). There are 15 residues in the CDR3. Trimming pared 7 bases from V and 7 bases from J, leaving 17 bases between. The germline V gene encodes CDR1 MNHNS and CDR2 SASEGT. CDR3 nucleotides: TGTGCCAGCATCAATAGGCGGGACGGCAATTCACCCCTCCACTTT. Amino acid sequence: CASINRRDGNSPLHF.

As DNA, the CDR3 is TGCGCCAGCAGTGAGTTTCCTAGCGGGGTTGAGCAGTTCTTC. It codes for CASSEFPSGVEQFF. The chain has TRBV10-1 and TRBJ2-1; 9 nucleotides line up with TRBD2. This CDR3 comprises 14 residues. The germline CDR1 and CDR2 sequences are WNHNN and SYGVQD (reference sequence). The V gene end was trimmed by 1 base and the J gene end by 9 bases; junction bases not matched to a gene: 4.

The chain recombines TRBV5-1 with TRBJ1-5; TRBD1 might be the D (6 bases). Per germline, CDR1 SGHRS and CDR2 YFSETQ. The CDR3 has 13 amino acids. V lost 5 bases and J 6 bases, leaving 12 bases between the germline ends. The CDR3 reads CASREGEGQPQHF. Here the CDR3 DNA reads TGCGCCAGCAGAGAGGGGGAAGGTCAGCCCCAGCATTTT.

The gene calls are TRBV11-2 and TRBJ2-7, with D tentatively TRBD2 (6 bases). The CDR3 totals 13 residues. V gave up 4 bases and J gave up 1 base, with 8 bases separating them. Germline V CDR1 and CDR2: SGHAT, FQNNGV. The chain's CDR3 is CASSWGESYEQYF. Written as DNA, the CDR3 is TGTGCCAGCAGCTGGGGGGAGTCCTACGAGCAGTACTTC.

The chain recombines TRBV2 with TRBJ1-2; D is perhaps TRBD1 (5 bases). Germline values: CDR1 SNHLY, CDR2 FYNNEI. V was pared by 8 bases and J by 4 bases, with 20 bases between. The CDR3 loop spans 15 amino acids. DNA for the CDR3: TGTGCCAGCGACGCGGTAGGGGAACGCCGCTATGGCTACACCTTC. It codes for CASDAVGERRYGYTF. Full variable domain (outside the CDR3, taken from reference TRBV2 and TRBJ1-2): EPEVTQTPSHQVTQMGQEVILRCVPISNHLYFYWYRQILGQKVEFLVSFYNNEISEKSEIFDDQFSVERPDGSNFTLKIRSTKLEDSAMYFCASDAVGERRYGYTFGSGTRLTVV.

This clone has a single count. The genes are TRBV4-1 and TRBJ2-7; weak D call: TRBD1 (6 bases). The CDR3 has 14 residues. Germline-derived CDR1 and CDR2 are MGHRA and YSYEKL. V was pared by 1 base and J by 5 bases, with 12 bases between. The CDR3 DNA sequence: TGCGCCAGCAGCCAAGTTGGCAGGGGTCACGAGCAGTACTTC. Protein product: CASSQVGRGHEQYF.

This clone was found once. The V gene is TRBV7-2, the J gene TRBJ1-2; 8 positions match TRBD1. The CDR3 is 15 residues long. The trim removed 2 bases at V and 6 bases at J, leaving 8 bases unmatched. Germline V lookup: CDR1 SGHTA, CDR2 FQGNSA. CDR3 protein: CASSLFGQGGDGYTF. In DNA, the CDR3 is TGTGCCAGCAGCTTATTCGGACAGGGCGGCGATGGCTACACCTTC.

The chain uses TRBV5-1 and TRBJ2-7; D gene ambiguous. CDR1 is SGHRS, CDR2 YFSETQ, per germline. The V end was cut by 4 bases, the J end by 0 bases, with 8 bases between. The CDR3 spans 13 residues. For the CDR3, the DNA is TGCGCCAGCAGCCCAGAAAGCTCCTACGAGCAGTACTTC. Its translation is CASSPESSYEQYF.

The chain has TRBV7-7 and TRBJ2-1; 9 nucleotides match TRBD2. Trimming removed 1 base from V and 9 bases from J; junction bases left unmatched: 10. There are 16 residues in the CDR3. Per germline, CDR1 SSHAT and CDR2 FNYEAQ (reference sequence). The CDR3 DNA follows: TGTGCCAGCAGCTTAGGGGTTAGCGGGAGTCTCGGTGAGCAGTTCTTC. It specifies CASSLGVSGSLGEQFF.

The V and J genes are TRBV9 and TRBJ2-1; 10 nucleotides agree with TRBD2. This CDR3 spans 18 amino acids. J gave up 2 bases and V 0 bases, and 8 bases lay outside the gene matches. From germline, CDR1 is SGDLS and CDR2 YYNGEE. The CDR3 reads CASSVDRSGGPPYNEQFF. CDR3 nucleotides: TGTGCCAGCAGCGTAGATCGTAGCGGGGGGCCGCCCTACAATGAGCAGTTCTTC.